Below are 20 T cell receptor beta chains sequenced from a single sample in a study of vaccination effects on CD4 cells after COVID-19. Sequenced by immunoSEQ multiplex PCR; TCRdb stores in-frame clones only, minus some. Among 78,000 or so clones listed, about 78% were seen once. Antigen-specific CD4+ T cell clonotypes were called by their expansion after viral peptide-pool culture in ViraFEST. On roughly day 10 of culture, CD4+ T cells were separated out. The healthy vaccine recipients, who had no prior SARS-CoV-2 infection, showed negative nucleocapsid antibodies. These TCRs' antigens remain unknown. The specimen comprised CD4+ T cells from PBMCs cultured with SARS-CoV-2 spike peptides, sampled before COVID-19 vaccination. The receptors stem from a human donor who received a COVID-19 vaccine.

This clone was seen only a few times. CDR3 protein: CASSQDGSGDWGGNTF. DNA for the CDR3: TGTGCCAGCAGCCAAGATGGATCTGGGGATTGGGGTGGTAACACCTTC. The chain uses TRBV3-1 (or the pseudogene TRBV3-2) and TRBJ1-2; no clear D. The CDR3 has 16 amino acids. Germline V gives CDR1 LGHDT, CDR2 YNNKEL (reference sequence). V shed 0 bases and J shed 12 bases, with 23 bases lying between them.

The chain uses TRBV2 and TRBJ1-3; no clear D gene. Trimming removed 6 bases at V and 2 bases at J, with 8 bases between. The germline V gene encodes CDR1 SNHLY and CDR2 FYNNEI. This CDR3 is built from 13 residues. CDR3 DNA sequence: TGTGCCAGCAGGAGGAACACTGGAAACACCATATATTTT. Amino acid sequence: CASRRNTGNTIYF.

This chain connects TRBV3-1 (or the pseudogene TRBV3-2) to TRBJ2-4; TRBD1 is a possible D gene (6 bases). The CDR3 is made up of 16 amino acids. The V end was cut by 1 base, the J end by 7 bases, with 17 bases between. Germline CDR1 LGHDT, CDR2 YNNKEL (reference sequence). The CDR3 DNA sequence: TGTGCCAGCAGCCAAGTTTCACAGGGAAGGGCGAACATTCAGTACTTC. This codes for CASSQVSQGRANIQYF.

This clone was detected a few times. The CDR3 loop reads CASSFTGELFF. The CDR3, as DNA: TGTGCCAGCAGTTTCACCGGGGAGCTGTTTTTT. V gene TRBV12-3 or TRBV12-4 combines with J gene TRBJ2-2; D not resolved. V was clipped by 3 bases and J by 4 bases, with 0 bases between them. There are 11 residues in the CDR3.

This rearrangement joins TRBV5-1 to TRBJ2-5, with D unresolved. The germline V gene has CDR1 SGHRS and CDR2 YFSETQ. CDR3 size: 14 residues. The germline V and J ends were trimmed by 3 bases and 5 bases, with 14 bases remaining between them. DNA of the CDR3: TGCGCCAGCAGCTCGGAGACTGCCGGGGAGACCCAGTACTTC. It is translated as CASSSETAGETQYF.

This clone was counted a single time. This sequence joins TRBV5-6 and TRBJ2-5; the match to TRBD2 covers 12 bases. Trimming at V came to 3 bases and at J to 5 bases, leaving 5 bases not matched to a gene. This CDR3 is built from 15 residues. Germline lookup yields CDR1 SGHDT and CDR2 YYEEEE. CDR3 nucleotides: TGTGCCAGCAGCTCACAGCTAGCGGGAGGGGAGACCCAGTACTTC. This encodes CASSSQLAGGETQYF. The complete variable domain, with remaining parts taken from reference TRBV5-6 and TRBJ2-5, reads DAGVTQSPTHLIKTRGQQVTLRCSPKSGHDTVSWYQQALGQGPQFIFQYYEEEERQRGNFPDRFSGHQFPNYSSELNVNALLLGDSALYLCASSSQLAGGETQYFGPGTRLLVL.

Regarding this clone: Different DNA sequences within this sample yield the same CDR3. The rearrangement uses TRBV6-5 and TRBJ1-2; 8 bases are a match to TRBD1. Germline V CDR1 and CDR2: MNHEY, SVGAGI. The CDR3 has 12 residues. V lost 8 bases to trimming and J lost 2 bases; unmatched junction nucleotides: 1. CDR3 region: CASWTGNYGYTF. The CDR3 coding sequence is TGTGCCAGCTGGACAGGGAACTATGGCTACACCTTC.

The J gene is TRBJ1-5, the V gene TRBV21-1; TRBD1, the table's D call, was not compared with the DNA. TRBV21-1 is listed as a pseudogene. The CDR3 runs 14 residues. The CDR3 bases are TGTGCCAGTATCCAGGGGGGCTACAATCAGCCCCAGCATTTT. Amino acid sequence: CASIQGGYNQPQHF.

The genes are TRBV28 and TRBJ1-5, with D unclear. Germline V gene lookup returns CDR1 MDHEN and CDR2 SYDVKM. The CDR3 is 16 amino acids. V lost 5 bases and J 0 bases, leaving 14 bases between the germline ends. CDR3 nucleotide sequence: TGTGCCAGCAGTCCCCGGTGGCTGGGTAGCAATCAGCCCCAGCATTTT. Translated: CASSPRWLGSNQPQHF.

This chain connects TRBV2 to TRBJ2-6; TRBD1 might be the D (5 bases). The CDR3 has 15 amino acids. Trimming cost V 7 bases and J 4 bases, with 14 bases left between them. Per germline, CDR1 SNHLY and CDR2 FYNNEI. The CDR3, as DNA: TGTGCCAGCACCCTCCAGGGCCAAGGGGCCAACGTCCTGACTTTC. As protein: CASTLQGQGANVLTF.

The chain uses TRBV18 and TRBJ1-6; 9 bases line up with TRBD1. The CDR3 is made up of 15 amino acids. Germline CDR1 reads KGHSH; CDR2 reads LQKENI. V was clipped by 1 base and J by 7 bases; unmatched bases: 2. CDR3 in DNA: TGTGCCAGCTCACCACTTGGGACAGGGAATTCACCCCTCCACTTT. The encoded protein is CASSPLGTGNSPLHF.

The chain recombines TRBV6-6 with TRBJ1-1; D may be TRBD1 (6 bases). The CDR3 covers 14 residues. Trimming left V 0 bases short and J 5 bases short, with 10 bases between. Germline V gene sequence: CDR1 MNHNY, CDR2 SVGAGI (reference sequence). CDR3 in amino acids: CASSYSGGQTEAFF. The CDR3 DNA reads TGTGCCAGCAGTTACTCTGGGGGGCAGACTGAAGCTTTCTTT.

The CDR3 region is CASRIGGQLYQETQYF. Written as DNA, the CDR3 is TGCGCCAGCCGGATTGGAGGGCAACTGTACCAAGAGACCCAGTACTTC. The V gene is TRBV5-1, the J gene TRBJ2-5; D is perhaps TRBD2 (6 bases). V was clipped by 7 bases and J by 0 bases, with 19 bases between them. The CDR3 loop spans 16 amino acids. Per germline, CDR1 SGHRS and CDR2 YFSETQ.

The chain joins TRBV6-5 to TRBJ2-3, with 9 bases matching TRBD1. Germline CDR1 MNHEY, CDR2 SVGAGI. V was pared by 8 bases and J by 1 base, with 7 bases of the junction left unmatched. The CDR3 loop spans 15 amino acids. The CDR3 region has the DNA TGTGCCAGCGCCAACAGGGGGCACGGCACAGATACGCAGTATTTT. Its translation is CASANRGHGTDTQYF.

The genes are TRBV20-1 and TRBJ2-2; 9 nucleotides line up with TRBD2. V shed 3 bases and J 4 bases; nucleotides not matched to a gene: 12. The CDR3 runs 17 residues. Germline V gene lookup returns CDR1 DFQATT and CDR2 SNEGSKA (reference sequence). CDR3 DNA: TGCAGTGCTAGTATGGCGGGGGGGCCAGGTTCCACCGGGGAGCTGTTTTTT. Its translation: CSASMAGGPGSTGELFF.

The chain is built from TRBV7-3 and TRBJ2-3; D may be TRBD1 (6 bases). Deletions cut 0 bases from V and 4 bases from J, with 8 bases between. Looked up from germline, CDR1 is SGHTA and CDR2 is FQGTGA. This CDR3 has 14 residues. The CDR3 loop reads CASSLTGAADTQYF. DNA of the CDR3: TGTGCCAGCAGCTTAACGGGGGCAGCAGATACGCAGTATTTT.

The chain combines TRBV10-1 with TRBJ1-1; D might be TRBD1 (5 bases). Germline loops: CDR1 WNHNN, CDR2 SYGVQD (reference sequence). V was clipped by 6 bases and J by 5 bases, with 16 bases between them. CDR3 length: 14 residues. CDR3 sequence: CASRASGRGTEAFF. The CDR3 bases are TGCGCCAGCAGGGCCTCAGGGCGAGGGACTGAAGCTTTCTTT.

This clone was observed a handful of times. Other DNA sequences in this sample translate to the same CDR3. This chain joins TRBV24-1 and TRBJ1-2, with D uncertain. The ends were cut back, 6 bases at V and 1 base at J, with 5 bases in the middle. Germline V gene lookup returns CDR1 KGHDR and CDR2 SFDVKD. The CDR3 consists of 12 residues. The CDR3 here is CATSRDNYGYTF. The CDR3 bases are TGTGCCACCAGTAGGGATAACTATGGCTACACCTTC.

The rearrangement links TRBV24-1 to TRBJ2-7; D tentatively reads TRBD1 or TRBD2 (5 bases each). Deletions cut 10 bases from V and 3 bases from J, with 9 bases between. The CDR3 runs 11 residues. The germline V gene encodes CDR1 KGHDR and CDR2 SFDVKD. The CDR3 reads CATGRFYEQYV. In DNA, the CDR3 is TGTGCCACGGGACGGTTCTACGAGCAGTACGTC.

The V call is TRBV2, the J call TRBJ1-1; tentative D call: TRBD1 (6 bases). The CDR3 covers 12 residues. Germline CDR1 and CDR2: SNHLY and FYNNEI. V shed 10 bases and J shed 4 bases, with 13 bases lying between them. The CDR3 spells CATIGGSTEAFF. The CDR3 DNA follows: TGTGCCACCATAGGGGGAAGCACTGAAGCTTTCTTT.